The 27 T cell receptor beta chains given below trace back to one sample, sequenced in a study of cytomegalovirus exposure and HLA in healthy donors. PCR primers comprised 60 Vbeta and 13 Jbeta primers. Clones were read by immunoSEQ multiplex PCR, and TCRdb kept only the in-frame ones, dropping some. The data contain around 170,000 clones, 80% of them singletons. The sequenced sample consisted of PBMCs. The source of these receptors is a woman between 50 and 59 years old in good health and CMV-seropositive.

The chain uses TRBV5-5 and TRBJ2-3; D possibly corresponds to TRBD1 (5 bases). The CDR3 contains 15 residues. Germline V gene lookup returns CDR1 SGHKS and CDR2 YYEKEE (reference sequence). The V gene lost 4 bases and the J gene lost 0 bases, with 12 bases spanning the gap. The CDR3 bases are TGTGCCAGCAGCCCGACAGTGTCTAGCACAGATACGCAGTATTTT. Residues: CASSPTVSSTDTQYF.

V usage is TRBV5-1 and J usage is TRBJ1-2; 7 bases are a match to TRBD1. The germline gives CDR1 SGHRS, CDR2 YFSETQ. The CDR3 has 13 amino acids. J lost 0 bases, V lost 5 bases, and 1 base had no gene match. CDR3 in DNA: TGCGCCAGCAGGACAGGGTCTAACTATGGCTACACCTTC. Translation gives CASRTGSNYGYTF.

The genes are TRBV7-6 and TRBJ2-1; perhaps TRBD1 as D (5 bases). The CDR3 runs 17 residues. The ends were cut back, 2 bases at V and 4 bases at J, with 18 bases in the middle. Germline CDR1 is SGHVS and CDR2 is FNYEAQ. The CDR3, as DNA: TGTGCCAGCAGCTTAATCGATTCGGACAAACTATACAATGAGCAGTTCTTC. This translates into CASSLIDSDKLYNEQFF.

V usage is TRBV11-3 and J usage is TRBJ2-3, with TRBD2 identical over 9 bases. Trimming cost V 5 bases and J 0 bases; bases outside gene matches: 3. CDR3 length: 15 residues. The germline V gene has CDR1 SGHNT and CDR2 YENEEA. The DNA of the CDR3 is TGTGCCAGCAGCCAGCGGGGGGCTAGCACAGATACGCAGTATTTT. Its protein is CASSQRGASTDTQYF.

The V call is TRBV19, the J call TRBJ2-2; TRBD1 matches 9 bases. The ends lost 5 bases at V and 2 bases at J; junction bases unmatched: 9. CDR3 length: 17 residues. Germline lookup yields CDR1 LNHDA and CDR2 SQIVND (reference sequence). The CDR3 protein is CASSSGQGQKNTGELFF. The CDR3 DNA reads as TGTGCCAGTAGTTCAGGACAGGGGCAAAAAAACACCGGGGAGCTGTTTTTT.

This clone turned up a few times. The chain carries TRBV2 and TRBJ2-3; 12 nucleotides align to TRBD2. After removal of 0 bases from V and 5 bases from J, the junction contained 6 bases not matched to a gene. Germline V gene data show CDR1 as SNHLY and CDR2 as FYNNEI. The CDR3 length is 17 residues. CDR3 loop: CASSEARLAGGGDTQYF. CDR3 bases: TGTGCCAGCAGTGAAGCGCGGCTAGCGGGGGGGGGAGATACGCAGTATTTT.

The rearrangement joins TRBV7-2 to TRBJ1-1, with a tentative D call TRBD1 (5 bases). The CDR3 contains 13 residues. Germline CDR1 is SGHTA and CDR2 is FQGNSA. Trimming took 1 base from V and 3 from J, leaving 6 bases between them. The DNA of the CDR3 is TGTGCCAGCAGCTTAGTGACAGACACTGAAGCTTTCTTT. It codes for CASSLVTDTEAFF.

The table lists this clone with a few counts. This chain joins TRBV4-3 and TRBJ1-2; 8 bases are shared with TRBD1. The length of the CDR3 is 13 residues. Germline assignment: CDR1 LGHNA and CDR2 YSLEER. J was trimmed by 12 bases and V by 2 bases; bases with no gene match: 8. The CDR3 region has the DNA TGCGCCAGCAGCCAAATTACTGGACAGGGCCACACCTTC. It encodes CASSQITGQGHTF.

The chain couples TRBV2 to TRBJ2-2; 7 bases are shared with TRBD1. Germline V CDR1 and CDR2: SNHLY, FYNNEI. The CDR3 sequence is 15 residues long. Trimming cost V 6 bases and J 0 bases; bases outside gene matches: 4. The CDR3 protein is CASRAGTANTGELFF. CDR3 sequence (DNA): TGTGCCAGCAGAGCCGGGACAGCGAACACCGGGGAGCTGTTTTTT.

The chain links TRBV7-2 to TRBJ2-1; TRBD2 agrees at 11 bases. J gave up 12 bases and V 4 bases, and 11 bases lay outside the gene matches. Germline V gene sequence: CDR1 SGHTA, CDR2 FQGNSA. The CDR3 length is 15 residues. CDR3 amino acids: CASSSRGSGGVPQFF. CDR3 nucleotide sequence: TGTGCCAGCAGCTCCCGGGGTAGCGGGGGGGTTCCGCAGTTCTTC.

V is TRBV7-9 and J is TRBJ2-2, with 11 bases lining up with TRBD1. The CDR3 spans 15 residues. The germline CDR1 and CDR2 sequences are SEHNR and FQNEAQ (reference sequence). V was pared by 5 bases and J by 4 bases, with 3 bases of the junction left unmatched. The CDR3 here is CASSPGTGGTGELFF. In DNA form, the CDR3 reads TGTGCCAGCAGCCCCGGGACAGGGGGCACCGGGGAGCTGTTTTTT.

This clone occurred a few times. This rearrangement joins TRBV5-8 to TRBJ1-6, with 8 bases identical to TRBD1. J gave up 6 bases and V 5 bases, and 7 bases lay outside the gene matches. The CDR3 consists of 15 residues. Germline V CDR1 and CDR2: SGHTS, YDEGEE. The CDR3: CASSSGQGGNSPLHF. CDR3 in DNA: TGTGCCAGCAGTTCCGGACAGGGTGGTAATTCACCCCTCCACTTT.

The V call is TRBV5-4, the J call TRBJ2-5, with D perhaps TRBD1 (6 bases). Germline-derived CDR1 and CDR2 are SGHNT and YYREEE (reference sequence). The CDR3 runs 15 residues. The V end lost 0 bases, the J end lost 3 bases, and 12 bases lay between the germline ends. CDR3 loop: CASSLAGTGKETQYF. The CDR3 coding sequence is TGTGCCAGCAGCTTGGCCGGAACAGGGAAAGAGACCCAGTACTTC.

The chain recombines TRBV19 with TRBJ1-5; weak D call: TRBD1 (5 bases). The V end lost 4 bases, the J end lost 3 bases, and 10 bases lay between the germline ends. The germline gives CDR1 LNHDA, CDR2 SQIVND (reference sequence). The CDR3 totals 14 residues. CDR3 coding DNA: TGTGCCAGTAGTAGGGGGGGACCCAATCAGCCCCAGCATTTT. The encoded protein is CASSRGGPNQPQHF.

The J gene is TRBJ1-1, the V gene TRBV5-4, with 8 bases identical to TRBD1. Germline trimming cut 3 bases from V and 5 bases from J; bases unmatched to any gene: 9. This CDR3 spans 15 amino acids. CDR1 SGHNT and CDR2 YYREEE come from the germline V gene (reference sequence). This CDR3 reads CASSSPGQGGTEAFF. As DNA, the CDR3 is TGTGCCAGCAGCTCCCCAGGACAGGGTGGGACTGAAGCTTTCTTT.

The V gene is TRBV11-2, the J gene TRBJ2-2; D gene ambiguous. CDR1 SGHAT and CDR2 FQNNGV come from the germline V gene. Trimming took 0 bases from V and 6 from J, leaving 11 bases between them. The CDR3 is made up of 15 amino acids. CDR3 protein: CASSLDPRSSGELFF. DNA for the CDR3: TGTGCCAGCAGCTTAGATCCTCGGAGCTCCGGGGAGCTGTTTTTT.

V gene TRBV5-1 combines with J gene TRBJ2-2; D might be TRBD1 (5 bases). Trimming cost V 4 bases and J 0 bases, with 10 bases left between them. This CDR3 contains 15 residues. Germline V lookup: CDR1 SGHRS, CDR2 YFSETQ. The CDR3 sequence is CASSGHLSNTGELFF. The CDR3 coding sequence is TGCGCCAGCAGCGGACACCTATCGAACACCGGGGAGCTGTTTTTT.

The rearrangement joins TRBV11-3 to TRBJ2-3; TRBD1 might be the D (6 bases). This CDR3 has 15 amino acids. Germline values: CDR1 SGHNT, CDR2 YENEEA. V was trimmed by 2 bases and J by 5 bases, leaving 14 bases between them. The CDR3 reads CASSLTGQKRDTQYF. Here the CDR3 DNA reads TGTGCCAGCAGCTTAACGGGACAAAAGAGAGATACGCAGTATTTT.

The rearrangement links TRBV6-1 to TRBJ2-5; D remains unclear. The CDR3 loop spans 11 amino acids. Germline lookup yields CDR1 MNHNS and CDR2 SASEGT. Trimming stripped 6 bases from V and 7 bases from J, with 9 bases between. The CDR3, as DNA: TGTGCCAGCAGATCTCTCTGGACCCAGTACTTC. It encodes CASRSLWTQYF.

V is TRBV2 and J is TRBJ2-2; 8 nucleotides agree with TRBD1. With 5 bases clipped from V and 4 bases from J, the junction kept 6 bases outside the gene matches. The germline V gene has CDR1 SNHLY and CDR2 FYNNEI. The CDR3 is made up of 15 amino acids. The CDR3: CASSRQGFSTGELFF. The DNA for the CDR3 is TGTGCCAGCAGTAGACAGGGGTTCAGCACCGGGGAGCTGTTTTTT.

This chain links TRBV14 with TRBJ1-2, with 11 nucleotides matching TRBD1. The CDR3 runs to 17 residues. J was trimmed by 0 bases and V by 5 bases; bases with no gene match: 8. Germline V CDR1 and CDR2: SGHDN, FVKESK. As DNA, the CDR3 is TGTGCCAGCAGCTCCATGGACAGGGGGCCCTCTAACTATGGCTACACCTTC. Its protein is CASSSMDRGPSNYGYTF.

This clone was counted a few times. The same CDR3 also results from other DNA sequences found in this sample. The rearrangement uses TRBV7-3 and TRBJ2-5; D may be TRBD1 (6 bases). Germline-derived CDR1 and CDR2 are SGHTA and FQGTGA. Trimming removed 5 bases at V and 1 base at J, with 11 bases between. The CDR3 is made up of 14 amino acids. CDR3 loop: CASSPTGLQETQYF. Here the CDR3 DNA reads TGTGCCAGCAGCCCGACAGGACTCCAAGAGACCCAGTACTTC.

The chain couples TRBV7-2 to TRBJ1-2, with no clear D. Looked up from germline, CDR1 is SGHTA and CDR2 is FQGNSA. V lost 5 bases, J lost 1 base, and 8 bases lay in between. The CDR3 is 13 residues long. The CDR3 coding sequence is TGTGCCAGCAGCCTCCAGATTAACTATGGCTACACCTTC. Amino acids: CASSLQINYGYTF.

This chain uses TRBV5-6 with TRBJ2-7; 8 bases are shared with TRBD1. The V segment lost 3 bases and the J segment 4 bases; nucleotides outside the gene matches: 6. The CDR3 runs 14 residues. CDR1 and CDR2 from the germline V gene are SGHDT and YYEEEE. The CDR3 DNA follows: TGTGCCAGCAGCTCGGGACAGGCTACATACGAGCAGTACTTC. Amino acids: CASSSGQATYEQYF.

Regarding this clone: A junction end diverges from the germline sequence, so it may reflect a read error. The chain combines TRBV7-9 with TRBJ1-3, with TRBD1 matching over 9 bases. Germline values: CDR1 SEHNR, CDR2 FQNEAQ (reference sequence). This CDR3 contains 19 residues. DNA for the CDR3: TGTTCCAGCAGCCCCGGGACAGGGAACAGACAAGAGGCTGGAAACACCATATATTTT. Translation: CSSSPGTGNRQEAGNTIYF.

The chain links TRBV4-3 to TRBJ2-1, with 12 bases lining up with TRBD2. Unmatched junction bases numbered 12, after V lost 1 base and J lost 8 bases. The CDR3 is made up of 18 amino acids. CDR1 is LGHNA, CDR2 YSLEER, per germline. As DNA, the CDR3 is TGCGCCAGCAGCCAAGGACCCTCCTCTAGCGGGAGGGCCGATGAGCAGTTCTTC. This gives the protein CASSQGPSSSGRADEQFF.

The chain combines TRBV18 with TRBJ2-4, with D hard to call. The CDR3 is 15 amino acids. Trimming pared 3 bases from V and 0 bases from J, leaving 9 bases between. Germline assignment: CDR1 KGHSH and CDR2 LQKENI. The CDR3 bases are TGTGCCAGCTCACCTCTAGAACCAGCCAAAAACATTCAGTACTTC. This translates into CASSPLEPAKNIQYF.